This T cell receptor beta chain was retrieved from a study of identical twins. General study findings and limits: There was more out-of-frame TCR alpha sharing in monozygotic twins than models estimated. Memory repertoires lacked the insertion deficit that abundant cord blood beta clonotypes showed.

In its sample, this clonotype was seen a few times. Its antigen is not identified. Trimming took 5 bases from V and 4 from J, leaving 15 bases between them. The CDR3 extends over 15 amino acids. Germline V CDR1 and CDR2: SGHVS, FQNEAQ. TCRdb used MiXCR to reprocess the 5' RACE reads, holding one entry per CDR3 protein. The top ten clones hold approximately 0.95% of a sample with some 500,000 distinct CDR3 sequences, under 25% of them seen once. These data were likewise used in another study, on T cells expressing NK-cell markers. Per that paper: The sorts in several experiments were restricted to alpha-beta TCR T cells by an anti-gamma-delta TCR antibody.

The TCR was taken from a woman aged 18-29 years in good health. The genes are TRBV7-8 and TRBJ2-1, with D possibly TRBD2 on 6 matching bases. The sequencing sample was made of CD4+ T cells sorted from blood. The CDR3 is CASSLSRGTYNEQFF. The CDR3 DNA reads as TGTGCCAGCAGCCTTTCCAGAGGGACTTACAATGAGCAGTTCTTC. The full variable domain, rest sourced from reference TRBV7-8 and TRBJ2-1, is GAGVSQSPRYKVAKRGQDVALRCDPISGHVSLFWYQQALGQGPEFLTYFQNEAQLDKSGLPSDRFFAERPEGSVSTLKIQRTQQEDSAVYLCASSLSRGTYNEQFFGPGTRLTVL.